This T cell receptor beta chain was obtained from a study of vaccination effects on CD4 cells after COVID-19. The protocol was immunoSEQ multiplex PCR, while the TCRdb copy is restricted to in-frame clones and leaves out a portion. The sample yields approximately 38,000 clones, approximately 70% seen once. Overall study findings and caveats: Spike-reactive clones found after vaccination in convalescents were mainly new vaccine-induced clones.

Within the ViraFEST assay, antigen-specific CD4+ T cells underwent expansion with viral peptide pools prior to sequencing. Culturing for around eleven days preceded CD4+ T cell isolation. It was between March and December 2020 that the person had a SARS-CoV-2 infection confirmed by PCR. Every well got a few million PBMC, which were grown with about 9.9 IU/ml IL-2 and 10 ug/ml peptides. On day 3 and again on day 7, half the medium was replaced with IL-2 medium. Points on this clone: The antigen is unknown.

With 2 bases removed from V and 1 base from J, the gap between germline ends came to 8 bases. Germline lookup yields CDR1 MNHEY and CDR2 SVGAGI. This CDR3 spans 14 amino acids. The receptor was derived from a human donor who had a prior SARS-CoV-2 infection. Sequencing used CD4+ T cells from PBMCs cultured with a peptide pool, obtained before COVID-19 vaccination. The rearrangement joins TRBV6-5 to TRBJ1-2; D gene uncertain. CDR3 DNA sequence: TGTGCCAGCAGTTACAACGGACGTAACTATGGCTACACCTTC. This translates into CASSYNGRNYGYTF.